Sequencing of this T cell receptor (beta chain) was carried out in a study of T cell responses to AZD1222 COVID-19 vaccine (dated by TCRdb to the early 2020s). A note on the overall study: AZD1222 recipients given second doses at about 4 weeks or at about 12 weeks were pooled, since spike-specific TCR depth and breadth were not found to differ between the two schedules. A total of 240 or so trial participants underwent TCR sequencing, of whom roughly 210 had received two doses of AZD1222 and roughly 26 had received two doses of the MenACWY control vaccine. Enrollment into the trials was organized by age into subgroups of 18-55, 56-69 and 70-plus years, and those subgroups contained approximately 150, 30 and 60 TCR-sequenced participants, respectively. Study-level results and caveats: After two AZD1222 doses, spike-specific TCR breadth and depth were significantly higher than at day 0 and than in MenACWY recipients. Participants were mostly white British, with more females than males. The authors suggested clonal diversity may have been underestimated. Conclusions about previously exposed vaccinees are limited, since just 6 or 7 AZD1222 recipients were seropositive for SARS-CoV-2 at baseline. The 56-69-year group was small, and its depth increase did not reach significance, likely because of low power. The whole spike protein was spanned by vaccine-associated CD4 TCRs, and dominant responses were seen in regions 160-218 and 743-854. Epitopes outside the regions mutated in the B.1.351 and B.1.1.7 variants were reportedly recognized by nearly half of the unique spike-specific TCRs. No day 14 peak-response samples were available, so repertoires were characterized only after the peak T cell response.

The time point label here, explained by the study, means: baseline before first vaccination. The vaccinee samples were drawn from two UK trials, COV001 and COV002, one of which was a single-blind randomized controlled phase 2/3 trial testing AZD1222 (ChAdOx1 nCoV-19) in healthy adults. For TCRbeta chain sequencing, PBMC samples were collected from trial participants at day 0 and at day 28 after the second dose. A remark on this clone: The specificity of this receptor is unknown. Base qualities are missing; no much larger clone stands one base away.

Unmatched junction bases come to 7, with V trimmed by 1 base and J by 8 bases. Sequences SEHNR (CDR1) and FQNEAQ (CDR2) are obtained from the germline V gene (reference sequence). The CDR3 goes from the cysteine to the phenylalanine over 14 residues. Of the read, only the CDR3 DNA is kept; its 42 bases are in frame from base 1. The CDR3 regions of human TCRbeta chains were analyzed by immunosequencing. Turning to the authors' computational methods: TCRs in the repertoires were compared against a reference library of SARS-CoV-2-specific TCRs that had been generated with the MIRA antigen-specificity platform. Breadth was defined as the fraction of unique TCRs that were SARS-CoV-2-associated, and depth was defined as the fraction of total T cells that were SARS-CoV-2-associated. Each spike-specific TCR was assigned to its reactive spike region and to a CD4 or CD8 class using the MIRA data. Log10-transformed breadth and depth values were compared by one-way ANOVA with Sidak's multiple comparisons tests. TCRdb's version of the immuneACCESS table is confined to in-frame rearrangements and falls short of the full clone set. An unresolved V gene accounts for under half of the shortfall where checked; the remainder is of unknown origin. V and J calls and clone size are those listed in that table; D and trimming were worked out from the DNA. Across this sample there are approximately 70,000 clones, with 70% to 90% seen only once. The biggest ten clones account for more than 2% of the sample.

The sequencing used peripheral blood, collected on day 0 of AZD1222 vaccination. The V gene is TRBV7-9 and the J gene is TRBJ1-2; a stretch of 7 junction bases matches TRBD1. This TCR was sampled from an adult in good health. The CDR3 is CASSLDQLTGGYTF. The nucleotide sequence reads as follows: TGTGCCAGCAGCTTAGATCAGCTGACAGGGGGCTACACCTTC. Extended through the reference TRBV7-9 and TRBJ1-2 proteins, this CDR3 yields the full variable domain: DTGVSQNPRHKITKRGQNVTFRCDPISEHNRLYWYRQTLGQGPEFLTYFQNEAQLEKSRLLSDRFSAERPKGSFSTLEIQRTEQGDSAMYLCASSLDQLTGGYTFGSGTRLTVV.